A single sample is the source of the 15 T cell receptor beta chains below, sequenced in a study of molecular identifiers for immune sequencing clone quantification. From the PCR reads, TCRdb called clonotypes with MiXCR, one entry per CDR3 protein. The sample includes around 320,000 distinct CDR3 sequences, roughly a quarter seen only once; the top ten take around 0.74%. Sequenced material: naive CD8+ T cells from blood, with Jurkat cell RNA spiked in. Subset meaning: FACS-sorted CD8+CD4-CCR7+CD45RA+ naive T cells. The receptors originated from a human donor in good health. Some libraries in this study had Jurkat cell RNA spiked in.

Concerning this clonotype itself: A much larger clone is a single base away; this may be a read error. This chain links TRBV4-1 with TRBJ2-3; TRBD2 might be the D (5 bases). Germline V gene sequence: CDR1 MGHRA, CDR2 YSYEKL. The CDR3 consists of 12 residues. Trimming took off 8 bases at V and 4 bases at J, with 10 bases between the two ends. For the CDR3, the DNA is TGCGCCAGCGGGGAGCACCCAGATACGCAGTATTTT. It codes for CASGEHPDTQYF.

Only a few counts were recorded for this clonotype. The chain combines TRBV6-5 with TRBJ2-3, with 7 bases matching TRBD2. Per germline, CDR1 MNHEY and CDR2 SVGAGI. The ends lost 4 bases at V and 3 bases at J; junction bases unmatched: 4. This CDR3 comprises 14 residues. The CDR3 is CASSFAGETDTQYF. The CDR3 coding sequence is TGTGCCAGCAGTTTCGCGGGAGAGACAGATACGCAGTATTTT.

This clonotype has just a few counts. V and J are TRBV12-3 or TRBV12-4 and TRBJ2-7; 11 positions agree with TRBD1. The V gene end was trimmed by 5 bases and the J gene end by 13 bases; junction bases not matched to a gene: 10. The CDR3 has 13 residues. This CDR3 reads CASSQTPGQGAYF. CDR3 bases: TGTGCCAGCAGTCAAACCCCAGGACAGGGGGCATACTTC.

The chain has TRBV11-2 and TRBJ2-7; D possibly corresponds to TRBD2 (6 bases). This CDR3 is built from 13 residues. The V gene's germline CDR1 is SGHAT and CDR2 FQNNGV. V lost 8 bases to trimming and J lost 4 bases, with 15 bases between them. Here the CDR3 DNA reads TGTGCCAGCGAGCTTAGAGCGGGTTACGAGCAGTACTTC. This translates into CASELRAGYEQYF.

This clonotype has a count of ten or more. CDR3 amino acids: CASSPRQTDYTDTQYF. The CDR3 nucleotides are TGTGCCAGCAGCCCACGACAAACCGATTACACAGATACGCAGTATTTT. V is TRBV21-1 and J is TRBJ2-3. TRBV21-1 is described as a pseudogene. CDR3 length: 16 amino acids.

This clonotype was seen ten or more times. The chain couples TRBV20-1 to TRBJ1-5; TRBD1 is a possible D gene (5 bases). The V end lost 0 bases, the J end lost 5 bases, and 14 bases lay between the germline ends. This CDR3 region has 15 residues. Germline loops: CDR1 DFQATT, CDR2 SNEGSKA (reference sequence). The CDR3, as DNA: TGCAGTGCTAGAGATTCGGGGCAGGGCGATCAGCCCCAGCATTTT. It yields the protein CSARDSGQGDQPQHF.

This chain links TRBV5-3 with TRBJ1-2, with 9 bases identical to TRBD1. TRBV5-3 is designated an ORF whose function remains uncertain. The length of the CDR3 is 13 residues. The V gene end was trimmed by 10 bases and the J gene end by 6 bases; junction bases not matched to a gene: 10. CDR3 DNA sequence: TGTGCCCCCACGACAGGGGGAGACCATGGCTACACCTTC. Residues: CAPTTGGDHGYTF.

The V and J genes are TRBV6-1 and TRBJ1-5; D gene uncertain. Trimming removed 3 bases from V and 7 bases from J, with 13 bases in between. Germline assignment: CDR1 MNHNS and CDR2 SASEGT. This CDR3 comprises 14 residues. The CDR3 loop reads CASSDGGGGQPQHF. CDR3 sequence (DNA): TGTGCCAGCAGTGACGGAGGAGGAGGGCAGCCCCAGCATTTT.

This clonotype was found a few times. The rearrangement joins TRBV28 to TRBJ2-7; 11 bases are shared with TRBD2. The CDR3 is 16 residues long. With V trimmed by 2 bases and J by 3 bases, 6 bases remained unmatched. The germline V gene encodes CDR1 MDHEN and CDR2 SYDVKM. The CDR3 bases are TGTGCCAGCAGTTTACCCTTAGGGACTAGCGGCTACGAGCAGTACTTC. Translating it yields CASSLPLGTSGYEQYF.

With regard to this clonotype: Sequence at one end of the junction differs from germline and may be a read error. This chain joins TRBV12-3 or TRBV12-4 and TRBJ1-6; no definite D call. The CDR3 spans 12 residues. The CDR3 region is CTSSFVLWPLHF. As DNA, the CDR3 is TGTACCAGCAGTTTTGTCCTCTGGCCCCTCCACTTT.

For this clonotype: The CDR3 does not close with the conserved phenylalanine or tryptophan, likely indicating a read error. This chain links TRBV6-2 or TRBV6-3 with TRBJ2-3; the D is unclear. Between the trimmed V and J ends, which lost 4 bases and 2 bases, there was a span of 7 bases. Germline V gene lookup returns CDR1 MNHEY and CDR2 SVGEGT. The CDR3 has 13 amino acids. Here the CDR3 DNA reads TGTGCCAGCAGTTCCGGGCCCACAGATACGCAGTATCTT. Translating it yields CASSSGPTDTQYL.

As to this clonotype: A read error is likely, as this CDR3 ends without the conserved phenylalanine or tryptophan. This chain connects TRBV12-3 or TRBV12-4 to TRBJ2-2; the D is unclear. The CDR3 is made up of 14 amino acids. V lost 0 bases and J 6 bases, leaving 8 bases between the germline ends. The CDR3 is CASSLASLAGELFS. The CDR3 bases are TGTGCCAGCAGTTTAGCCTCCCTGGCCGGGGAGCTGTTTTCT.

In regard to this clonotype: A much larger clone sits a single nucleotide away, making a read error possible. The chain employs TRBV6-2 or TRBV6-3 and TRBJ2-3; D gene uncertain. This CDR3 is 12 amino acids long. Per the germline V gene, CDR1 is MNHEY and CDR2 is SVGEGT. CDR3 loop: CASCYWRDTQYF. The CDR3 DNA reads as TGTGCCAGCTGTTACTGGAGAGATACGCAGTATTTT.

This chain connects TRBV30 to TRBJ2-7; 7 nucleotides line up with TRBD1. CDR3 length equals 11 residues. V was clipped by 5 bases and J by 4 bases; unmatched bases: 2. Per germline, CDR1 GTSNPN and CDR2 SVGIG (reference sequence). CDR3 DNA: TGTGCCTGGCAGGGGGATTACGAGCAGTACTTC. Translation gives CAWQGDYEQYF.

The sample holds one count of this clonotype. A much larger clone lies a single base off, so this may be a read error. V is TRBV7-9 and J is TRBJ2-6; D is unclear. The CDR3 is 16 residues long. Per germline, CDR1 SEHNR and CDR2 FQNEAQ (reference sequence). The CDR3 DNA sequence: TGTGCCAGCAGCCAACCCTCTATCTCTGGGACCAACGTCCTGACTTTC. The encoded protein is CASSQPSISGTNVLTF. The full variable domain, its missing parts supplied by reference TRBV7-9 and TRBJ2-6, is DTGVSQNPRHKITKRGQNVTFRCDPISEHNRLYWYRQTLGQGPEFLTYFQNEAQLEKSRLLSDRFSAERPKGSFSTLEIQRTEQGDSAMYLCASSQPSISGTNVLTFGAGSRLTVL.